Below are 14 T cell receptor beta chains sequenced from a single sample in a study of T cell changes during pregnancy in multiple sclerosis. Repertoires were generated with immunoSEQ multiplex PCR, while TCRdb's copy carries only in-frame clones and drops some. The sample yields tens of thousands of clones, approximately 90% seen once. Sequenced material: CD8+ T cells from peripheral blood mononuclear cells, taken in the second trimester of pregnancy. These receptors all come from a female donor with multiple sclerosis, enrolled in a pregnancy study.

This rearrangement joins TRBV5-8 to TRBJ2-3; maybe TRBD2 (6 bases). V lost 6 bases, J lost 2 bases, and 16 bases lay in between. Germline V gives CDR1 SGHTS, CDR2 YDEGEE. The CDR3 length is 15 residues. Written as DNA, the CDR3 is TGTGCCAGCACCTCGGGAGCGGTGAACACAGATACGCAGTATTTT. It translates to CASTSGAVNTDTQYF.

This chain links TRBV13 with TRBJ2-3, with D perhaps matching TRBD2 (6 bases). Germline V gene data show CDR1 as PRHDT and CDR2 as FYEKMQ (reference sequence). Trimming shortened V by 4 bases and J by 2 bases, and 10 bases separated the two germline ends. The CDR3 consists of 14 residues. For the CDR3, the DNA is TGTGCCAGCAGCTCGGGACTCGACACAGATACGCAGTATTTT. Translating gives CASSSGLDTDTQYF. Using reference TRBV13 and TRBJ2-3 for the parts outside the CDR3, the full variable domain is AAGVIQSPRHLIKEKRETATLKCYPIPRHDTVYWYQQGPGQDPQFLISFYEKMQSDKGSIPDRFSAQQFSDYHSELNMSSLELGDSALYFCASSSGLDTDTQYFGPGTRLTVL.

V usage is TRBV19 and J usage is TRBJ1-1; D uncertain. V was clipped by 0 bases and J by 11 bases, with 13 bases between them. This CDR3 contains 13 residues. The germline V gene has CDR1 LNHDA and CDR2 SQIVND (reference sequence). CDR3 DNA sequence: TGTGCCAGTAGTATAGATGATACAGTCCTGGCTTTCTTT. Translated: CASSIDDTVLAFF.

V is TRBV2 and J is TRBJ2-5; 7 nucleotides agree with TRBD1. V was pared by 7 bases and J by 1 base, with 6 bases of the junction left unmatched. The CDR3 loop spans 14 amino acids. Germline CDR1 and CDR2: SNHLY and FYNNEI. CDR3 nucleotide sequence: TGTGCCAGCATCTGGGACAGCGTCCAAGAGACCCAGTACTTC. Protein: CASIWDSVQETQYF.

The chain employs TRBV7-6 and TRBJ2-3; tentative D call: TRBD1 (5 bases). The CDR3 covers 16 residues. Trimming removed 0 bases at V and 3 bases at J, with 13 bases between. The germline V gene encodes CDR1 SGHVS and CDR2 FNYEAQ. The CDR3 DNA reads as TGTGCCAGCAGCTTAGCGTTTAACCCAGGGACAGATACGCAGTATTTT. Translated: CASSLAFNPGTDTQYF.

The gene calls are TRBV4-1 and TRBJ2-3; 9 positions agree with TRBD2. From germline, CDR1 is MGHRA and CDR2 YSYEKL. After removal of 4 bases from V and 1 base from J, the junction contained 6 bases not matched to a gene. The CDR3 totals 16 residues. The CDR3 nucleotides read TGCGCCAGCAGCCTTCGGGCGGGAGGGCGCACAGATACGCAGTATTTT. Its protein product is CASSLRAGGRTDTQYF.

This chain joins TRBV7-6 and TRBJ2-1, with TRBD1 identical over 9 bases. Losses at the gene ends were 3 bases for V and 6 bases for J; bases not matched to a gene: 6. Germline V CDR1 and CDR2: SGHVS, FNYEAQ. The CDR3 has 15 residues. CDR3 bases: TGTGCCAGCAGCTTTCGGGACAGGGAGTGCAATGAGCAGTTCTTC. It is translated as CASSFRDRECNEQFF.

The CDR3, as DNA: TGTGCCAGCAGTGAATCGGGGTTAAGCGGACAGCCCCAGCATTTT. The encoded protein is CASSESGLSGQPQHF. The chain combines TRBV6-1 with TRBJ1-5; D is uncertain. From germline, CDR1 is MNHNS and CDR2 SASEGT. The CDR3 loop spans 15 amino acids. Trimming stripped 2 bases from V and 7 bases from J, with 15 bases between.

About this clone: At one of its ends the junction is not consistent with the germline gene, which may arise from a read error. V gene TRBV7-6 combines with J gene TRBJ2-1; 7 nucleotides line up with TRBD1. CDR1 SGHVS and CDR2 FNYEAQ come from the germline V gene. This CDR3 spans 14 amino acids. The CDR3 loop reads CASTLGAGGNEQFF. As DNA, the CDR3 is TGTGCCAGCACCTTAGGGGCAGGGGGCAATGAGCAGTTCTTC.

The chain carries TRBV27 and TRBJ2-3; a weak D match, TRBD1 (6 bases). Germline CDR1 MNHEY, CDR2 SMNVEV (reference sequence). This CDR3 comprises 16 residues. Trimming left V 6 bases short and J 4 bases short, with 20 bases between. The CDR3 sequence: CASSWGQGPDADTQYF. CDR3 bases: TGTGCCAGCAGCTGGGGGCAGGGCCCGGACGCAGATACGCAGTATTTT.

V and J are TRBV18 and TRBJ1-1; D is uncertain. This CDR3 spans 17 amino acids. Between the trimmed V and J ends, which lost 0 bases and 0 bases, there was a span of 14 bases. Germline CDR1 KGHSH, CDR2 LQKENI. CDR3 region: CASSPPSEEGMNTEAFF. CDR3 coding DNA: TGTGCCAGCTCACCACCAAGTGAGGAGGGAATGAACACTGAAGCTTTCTTT. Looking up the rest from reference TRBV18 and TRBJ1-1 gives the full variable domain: NAGVMQNPRHLVRRRGQEARLRCSPMKGHSHVYWYRQLPEEGLKFMVYLQKENIIDESGMPKERFSAEFPKEGPSILRIQQVVRGDSAAYFCASSPPSEEGMNTEAFFGQGTRLTVV.

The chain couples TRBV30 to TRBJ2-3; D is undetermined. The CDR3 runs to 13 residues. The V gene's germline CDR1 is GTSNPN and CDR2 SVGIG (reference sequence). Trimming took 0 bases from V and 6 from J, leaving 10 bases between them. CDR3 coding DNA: TGTGCCTGGAGTGTACTGTCTGCGGATACGCAGTATTTT. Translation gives CAWSVLSADTQYF.

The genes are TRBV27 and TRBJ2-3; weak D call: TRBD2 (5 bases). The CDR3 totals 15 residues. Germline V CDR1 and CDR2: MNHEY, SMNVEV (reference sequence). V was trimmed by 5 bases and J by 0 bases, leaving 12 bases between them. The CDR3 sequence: CASSPGISSTDTQYF. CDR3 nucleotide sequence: TGTGCCAGCAGTCCCGGGATATCTAGCACAGATACGCAGTATTTT.

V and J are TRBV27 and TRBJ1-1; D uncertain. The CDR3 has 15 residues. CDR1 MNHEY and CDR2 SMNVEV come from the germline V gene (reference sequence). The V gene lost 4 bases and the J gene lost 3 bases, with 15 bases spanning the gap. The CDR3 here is CASSSKITGYTEAFF. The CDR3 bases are TGTGCCAGCAGTTCGAAAATAACGGGTTACACTGAAGCTTTCTTT.